This paragraph covers one TCR beta chain sequence. No antigen is known for it. The record originates from a study of response to subunit inactivated influenza vaccine. Study results and caveats: After each seasonal influenza vaccination, few new T cells are recruited, the authors suggested.

MiXCR, applied by TCRdb to the RT-PCR reads, yields one record per CDR3 protein. In the table there are under 750,000 distinct CDR3 sequences, approximately 10% of which are singletons. The sequence came from a man aged 50-59 years who received an inactivated influenza vaccine. The source was PBMCs from blood, collected on the day of vaccination.

In nucleotides, the CDR3 is TGTGCCAGCAGTCGGTCGGCAGGGGGAAGCGGGACCCAGTACTTC. Its protein product is CASSRSAGGSGTQYF. The chain recombines TRBV12-3 or TRBV12-4 with TRBJ2-5; 7 bases are a match to TRBD1. This CDR3 comprises 15 residues. Losses at the gene ends were 5 bases for V and 7 bases for J; bases not matched to a gene: 13.